This T cell receptor (beta chain) was observed in a study of vaccination and CD4 T cells after COVID-19. Study-level background: Six males and four females, two Hispanic, made up the convalescents. The stimulus for the cells was overlapping spike peptides derived from SARS-CoV-2, HCoV-NL63, HCoV-OC43 and HCoV-229E. Study results and limitations: Median reactive clonotypes, those recognizing SARS-CoV-2, rose from approximately 23 to 38, not significantly.

Sequenced with the Oncomine TCR Beta short-read assay was DNA taken from cultured CD4+ T cells. TCRdb ran MiXCR on the PCR reads and lists one entry per CDR3 protein. The sample has approximately 14,000 distinct CDR3 sequences; 21% are singletons. This clonotype was seen a handful of times. Its target is unknown. Germline V gives CDR1 LNHDA, CDR2 SQIVND (reference sequence). The CDR3 totals 12 residues. Trimming left V 0 bases short and J 5 bases short, with 4 bases between. The treatment: roughly 10-day PBMC culture with coronavirus spike peptide pools or control peptides (ViraFEST assay). Before TCRs were sequenced, ViraFEST expanded antigen-specific T cells with peptide pools.

The TCR sequence derives from a human donor who received a COVID-19 vaccine. The material was CD4+ T cells from blood, cultured in vitro, obtained before SARS-CoV-2 vaccination. This chain joins TRBV19 and TRBJ2-5; D gene unclear. Here the CDR3 DNA reads TGTGCCAGTAGTATAGATCGGGAGACCCAGTACTTC. Protein sequence: CASSIDRETQYF.